These 22 T cell receptor beta chains were all obtained from the same sample, sequenced in a study of blood T cells in healthy people across ages. Combining a sample-barcoded 5' primer with a J-beta primer mix, a second PCR ran for 7 to 11 cycles. TCRdb passed the 5' RACE reads through MiXCR, listing each CDR3 protein once. The table includes around 990,000 distinct CDR3 sequences, about 25% detected once. A further study also used this sample, focusing on T cells of mothers and their children.

Sequencing was done on a sample of blood. Receptors originate from a girl aged 2-15 years in good health.

This clonotype was seen a few times. The chain uses TRBV29-1 and TRBJ2-3; maybe TRBD1 (5 bases). The CDR3 has 13 residues. The germline V gene has CDR1 SQVTM and CDR2 ANQGSEA. V lost 5 bases, J lost 3 bases, and 12 bases lay in between. This chain's CDR3 is CSVLGGATDTQYF. The CDR3 DNA follows: TGCAGCGTTCTGGGTGGGGCGACAGATACGCAGTATTTT.

J is TRBJ1-5 and V is TRBV13, with a tentative D call TRBD1 (5 bases). The CDR3 length is 17 residues. The V end was cut by 5 bases, the J end by 3 bases, with 20 bases between. The germline gives CDR1 PRHDT, CDR2 FYEKMQ (reference sequence). The DNA for the CDR3 is TGTGCCAGCAGCCCAGTCACGATTGGGACTCTCAATCAGCCCCAGCATTTT. Encoded protein: CASSPVTIGTLNQPQHF.

The rearrangement links TRBV4-3 to TRBJ1-1, with unresolved D. Germline assignment: CDR1 LGHNA and CDR2 YSLEER. V lost 1 base and J 8 bases, leaving 14 bases between the germline ends. This CDR3 is 14 amino acids long. The CDR3 loop reads CASSQGGVLVEAFF. In DNA form, the CDR3 reads TGCGCCAGCAGCCAAGGAGGAGTCCTCGTAGAAGCTTTCTTT.

V gene TRBV6-1 combines with J gene TRBJ2-4, with TRBD2 matching 8 bases. This CDR3 spans 16 amino acids. Germline CDR1 reads MNHNS; CDR2 reads SASEGT. V lost 4 bases, J lost 6 bases, and 11 bases stayed unmatched. Written as DNA, the CDR3 is TGTGCCAGCAGTGTTTTCGTGACTAGCGAATTAAACATTCAGTACTTC. This translates into CASSVFVTSELNIQYF.

The J gene is TRBJ2-7, the V gene TRBV11-2; D uncertain. Trimming removed 3 bases at V and 9 bases at J, with 21 bases between. Per germline, CDR1 SGHAT and CDR2 FQNNGV. CDR3 length: 15 residues. For the CDR3, the DNA is TGTGCCAGCAGCTTCGAACTTCCCACTTACGAGCGGCAGTACTTC. It is translated as CASSFELPTYERQYF.

This clonotype was seen only a few times. The chain has TRBV7-2 and TRBJ2-1, with D possibly TRBD2 on 6 matching bases. The CDR3 is 16 residues long. Germline values: CDR1 SGHTA, CDR2 FQGNSA. Deletions cut 3 bases from V and 2 bases from J, with 14 bases between. The DNA for the CDR3 is TGTGCCAGCAGCTTCGGGACTCACGGGGCCTACAATGAGCAGTTCTTC. Amino acid sequence: CASSFGTHGAYNEQFF.

Only a few counts were recorded for this clonotype. V and J are TRBV9 and TRBJ2-7; D is unclear. The CDR3 is 14 residues long. The ends were cut back, 0 bases at V and 0 bases at J, with 7 bases in the middle. The germline gives CDR1 SGDLS, CDR2 YYNGEE. The CDR3 region is CASSVGAGSYEQYF. CDR3 nucleotides: TGTGCCAGCAGCGTAGGGGCTGGCTCCTACGAGCAGTACTTC.

J is TRBJ1-1 and V is TRBV4-2; the D is unclear. The length of the CDR3 is 15 residues. Trimming pared 0 bases from V and 0 bases from J, leaving 8 bases between. Per germline, CDR1 LGHNA and CDR2 YNFKEQ. The CDR3 reads CASSQEGDVNTEAFF. CDR3 in DNA: TGTGCCAGCAGCCAAGAAGGCGACGTGAACACTGAAGCTTTCTTT.

CDR3 DNA sequence: TGTGCCAGCAGTTACTCGAAAAGCGGGGGAGAGACCCAGTACTTC. Protein product: CASSYSKSGGETQYF. The J gene is TRBJ2-5, the V gene TRBV6-5, with 8 bases lining up with TRBD2. With V trimmed by 0 bases and J by 4 bases, 4 bases remained unmatched. The CDR3 consists of 15 residues. CDR1 MNHEY and CDR2 SVGAGI come from the germline V gene.

The chain has TRBV28 and TRBJ2-5; tentatively, D is TRBD2 (6 bases). Matching the DNA end better, TRBJ2-1 makes the J call doubtful. The length of the CDR3 is 13 residues. Germline V gene lookup returns CDR1 MDHEN and CDR2 SYDVKM. CDR3 residues: CASRPLGAGRQFF. As DNA, the CDR3 is TGTGCCAGCAGACCCTTGGGAGCGGGTCGGCAGTTCTTC.

This clonotype appeared a few times. Written as DNA, the CDR3 is TGTGCCAGCAGAGCCGGGACAGGGGGGGAAGAGACCCAGTACTTC. Protein sequence: CASRAGTGGEETQYF. This chain links TRBV7-9 with TRBJ2-5, with 11 bases aligning to TRBD1. J gave up 3 bases and V 6 bases, and 6 bases lay outside the gene matches. The CDR3 runs 15 residues. Germline CDR1 SEHNR, CDR2 FQNEAQ (reference sequence).

The chain links TRBV28 to TRBJ2-3; 9 bases are shared with TRBD2. Germline trimming cut 4 bases from V and 3 bases from J; bases unmatched to any gene: 11. The CDR3 totals 17 residues. Germline V lookup: CDR1 MDHEN, CDR2 SYDVKM. In DNA, the CDR3 is TGTGCCAGCAGTTCACGGCGGGAGGCGGGAGGGACAGATACGCAGTATTTT. Protein product: CASSSRREAGGTDTQYF.

The chain has TRBV4-2 and TRBJ1-2; D unclear. The V end was cut by 3 bases, the J end by 2 bases, with 10 bases between. Germline V gives CDR1 LGHNA, CDR2 YNFKEQ. The CDR3 is made up of 14 amino acids. The chain's CDR3 is CASSQVWENYGYTF. CDR3 DNA sequence: TGTGCCAGCAGCCAGGTTTGGGAAAACTATGGCTACACCTTC.

This clonotype showed up just a few times. V and J are TRBV29-1 and TRBJ2-5, with a possible D match to TRBD2 (6 bases). The DNA end lines up better with TRBJ2-7; the J call may be wrong. Per germline, CDR1 SQVTM and CDR2 ANQGSEA. The CDR3 totals 13 residues. The CDR3 here is CSVEGRDPYEQYF. In DNA form, the CDR3 reads TGCAGCGTCGAGGGGCGGGATCCCTACGAGCAGTACTTC.

V is TRBV2 and J is TRBJ2-1; D gene ambiguous. The CDR3 length is 14 residues. Trimming pared 7 bases from V and 0 bases from J, leaving 10 bases between. The V gene's germline CDR1 is SNHLY and CDR2 FYNNEI. The CDR3: CASKVANSYNEQFF. As DNA, the CDR3 is TGTGCCAGCAAGGTCGCCAACTCCTACAATGAGCAGTTCTTC.

This chain links TRBV6-5 with TRBJ2-1; D is ambiguous. The CDR3 runs to 11 residues. Germline V gene sequence: CDR1 MNHEY, CDR2 SVGAGI. V was clipped by 10 bases and J by 7 bases, with 11 bases between them. This CDR3 reads CATRFHNEQFF. The CDR3, as DNA: TGTGCCACCCGTTTTCATAATGAGCAGTTCTTC.

The chain couples TRBV12-3 or TRBV12-4 to TRBJ2-3, with D possibly being TRBD2 (5 bases). This CDR3 has 14 amino acids. V was clipped by 5 bases and J by 6 bases, with 15 bases between them. In nucleotides, the CDR3 is TGTGCCAGCAGTCAAGGTACTCCGGGGGATACGCAGTATTTT. Encoded protein: CASSQGTPGDTQYF.

The rearrangement uses TRBV28 and TRBJ2-1; D unclear. The germline gives CDR1 MDHEN, CDR2 SYDVKM. This CDR3 is built from 14 residues. With 3 bases removed from V and 3 bases from J, the gap between germline ends came to 9 bases. Here the CDR3 DNA reads TGTGCCAGCAGTTTCCCCTGGGACTACAATGAGCAGTTCTTC. This translates into CASSFPWDYNEQFF.

At least ten counts were recorded for this clonotype. The V and J genes are TRBV10-2 and TRBJ2-1, with 8 bases aligning to TRBD2. Germline V lookup: CDR1 WSHSY, CDR2 SAAADI. This CDR3 is 15 amino acids long. J lost 4 bases, V lost 6 bases, and 8 bases had no gene match. CDR3 in DNA: TGCGCCAGCAGCCTACTAGCGGCCGAGTACAATGAGCAGTTCTTC. Translated: CASSLLAAEYNEQFF.

The rearrangement uses TRBV4-1 and TRBJ2-7; D is unclear. CDR1 MGHRA and CDR2 YSYEKL come from the germline V gene. The CDR3 is 14 residues long. V was cut by 1 base and J by 3 bases, with 10 bases left in between. The CDR3 DNA reads as TGCGCCAGCAGCCAAGGGTACAGTCTCTACGAGCAGTACTTC. Its translation is CASSQGYSLYEQYF.

V gene TRBV7-9 combines with J gene TRBJ2-1, with TRBD2 as a possible D gene (7 bases). The CDR3 is made up of 18 amino acids. The germline V and J ends were trimmed by 4 bases and 4 bases, with 23 bases remaining between them. Germline CDR1 reads SEHNR; CDR2 reads FQNEAQ (reference sequence). The CDR3 DNA sequence: TGTGCCAGCAGCTCCCAGACAGGACTAGGATTCCTTTACAATGAGCAGTTCTTC. It yields the protein CASSSQTGLGFLYNEQFF.

This clonotype was counted many times. The chain joins TRBV7-3 to TRBJ1-1; D is ambiguous. CDR3 size: 11 residues. Deletions cut 4 bases from V and 7 bases from J, with 7 bases between. CDR1 SGHTA and CDR2 FQGTGA come from the germline V gene. The CDR3 bases are TGTGCCAGCAGCTCCGGTGATGAAGCTTTCTTT. It encodes CASSSGDEAFF.